The 19 T cell receptor beta chains presented below share a single source sample, sequenced in a study of CD8 T cells in Susac syndrome. It was with random hexamers that roughly 0.5 to 1 ug RNA was reverse transcribed. TCRdb re-called the immunoSEQ multiplex PCR reads with MiXCR, one entry per CDR3 protein. There are approximately 100,000 distinct CDR3 sequences in the sample; 85% to 95% occur only once, and roughly 0.12% lies in the top ten. Sequences were obtained from CD8+ T cells from PBMCs. The receptors here all came from a human donor in good health.

The V and J genes are TRBV15 and TRBJ2-2; TRBD1 or TRBD2 may be the D gene (5 bases each). V dropped 6 bases and J dropped 1 base, with 12 bases sitting between them. The CDR3 covers 15 residues. CDR1 is LNHNV and CDR2 is YYDKDF in the germline V gene (reference sequence). In nucleotides, the CDR3 is TGTGCCACCAGGACTACTGACAGGAACACCGGGGAGCTGTTTTTT. Its protein product is CATRTTDRNTGELFF.

The CDR3 DNA sequence: TGTGCCAGCAGTTTCCGAAAAGCATCCTCTGGGACAGGTTCCTACGAGCAGTACTTC. It encodes CASSFRKASSGTGSYEQYF. The chain recombines TRBV27 with TRBJ2-7; TRBD1 matches at 8 bases. The CDR3 has 19 amino acids. Unmatched junction bases numbered 17, after V lost 3 bases and J lost 1 base. The germline CDR1 and CDR2 sequences are MNHEY and SMNVEV (reference sequence).

This clonotype was picked up one time. CDR3 sequence (DNA): TGCAGTGCTACCTCAGATTGGAACACTGAAGCTTTCTTT. This gives the protein CSATSDWNTEAFF. The V and J genes are TRBV20-1 and TRBJ1-1; D is undetermined. CDR3 length equals 13 residues. Between the trimmed V and J ends, which lost 4 bases and 1 base, there was a span of 10 bases. Germline assignment: CDR1 DFQATT and CDR2 SNEGSKA (reference sequence).

The rearrangement links TRBV30 to TRBJ1-1; TRBD1 is a possible D gene (6 bases). The V gene's germline CDR1 is GTSNPN and CDR2 SVGIG (reference sequence). The CDR3 runs to 13 residues. Trimming left V 8 bases short and J 3 bases short, with 16 bases between. CDR3 DNA: TGTGCCGGGATATCGGACAGATACACTGAAGCTTTCTTT. Amino acid sequence: CAGISDRYTEAFF.

The chain links TRBV12-3 or TRBV12-4 to TRBJ2-2; D unresolved. Trimming took 5 bases from V and 1 from J, leaving 17 bases between them. This CDR3 region has 17 residues. The CDR3 protein is CASSPRLAGRNTGELFF. CDR3 nucleotides: TGTGCCAGCAGTCCCCGACTGGCCGGGCGGAACACCGGGGAGCTGTTTTTT.

The chain couples TRBV2 to TRBJ1-3; weak D call: TRBD1 (6 bases). The CDR3 is made up of 16 amino acids. With 2 bases removed from V and 4 bases from J, the gap between germline ends came to 15 bases. Germline assignment: CDR1 SNHLY and CDR2 FYNNEI. The CDR3 loop is CASSESGAYSGNTIYF. CDR3 nucleotides: TGTGCCAGCAGTGAATCGGGGGCATATTCAGGAAACACCATATATTTT.

The CDR3 sequence is CASTYGSGSGNEQFF. The CDR3 nucleotides are TGTGCCAGCACCTATGGGAGTGGGAGCGGCAATGAGCAGTTCTTC. The V and J genes are TRBV7-8 and TRBJ2-1; D possibly corresponds to TRBD2 (5 bases). The germline gives CDR1 SGHVS, CDR2 FQNEAQ. V was clipped by 7 bases and J by 6 bases, with 19 bases between them. The CDR3 is 15 amino acids.

Only one count was recorded for this clonotype. The V call is TRBV4-1, the J call TRBJ1-5; 9 positions agree with TRBD1. Germline V gene sequence: CDR1 MGHRA, CDR2 YSYEKL. The V and J ends lost 4 bases and 5 bases, in that order; junction bases with no gene match: 6. The CDR3 is made up of 15 amino acids. This CDR3 is CASSLTGGDYQPQHF. The CDR3 DNA is TGCGCCAGCAGCCTGACAGGGGGTGATTATCAGCCCCAGCATTTT.

This clonotype has a handful of counts. The rearrangement joins TRBV6-2 or TRBV6-3 to TRBJ2-1, with 12 bases fitting TRBD2. The ends lost 7 bases at V and 0 bases at J; junction bases unmatched: 7. Per germline, CDR1 MNHEY and CDR2 SVGEGT. The CDR3 covers 17 residues. The CDR3 here is CASTLAGGSISYNEQFF. Written as DNA, the CDR3 is TGTGCCAGCACCCTAGCGGGAGGGTCGATCTCCTACAATGAGCAGTTCTTC.

The chain has TRBV27 and TRBJ2-5; 11 nucleotides align to TRBD2. Trimming took 5 bases from V and 0 from J; bases not matched to a gene: 11. Germline-derived CDR1 and CDR2 are MNHEY and SMNVEV (reference sequence). The CDR3 loop spans 18 amino acids. CDR3 sequence (DNA): TGTGCCAGCAGTCTTTTCGGTCTAGCGGGAGGTAACCAAGAGACCCAGTACTTC. Protein product: CASSLFGLAGGNQETQYF.

The V gene is TRBV6-6, the J gene TRBJ2-7, with 7 bases fitting TRBD1. This CDR3 has 16 residues. Germline V lookup: CDR1 MNHNY, CDR2 SVGAGI (reference sequence). J gave up 0 bases and V 3 bases, and 8 bases lay outside the gene matches. The CDR3 DNA reads as TGTGCCAGCAGTTATCGAGGACAGGCCTCCTCCTACGAGCAGTACTTC. Translated: CASSYRGQASSYEQYF.

The chain recombines TRBV30 with TRBJ2-2; D is tentatively TRBD1 or TRBD2 (5 bases each). The V end lost 8 bases, the J end lost 0 bases, and 13 bases lay between the germline ends. CDR1 and CDR2 (germline): GTSNPN, SVGIG (reference sequence). CDR3 length: 14 residues. CDR3 nucleotides: TGTGCCCGAGACCGGGGCGCGAACACCGGGGAGCTGTTTTTT. Translating it yields CARDRGANTGELFF.

The chain links TRBV19 to TRBJ1-2, with D unclear. The V end was cut by 0 bases, the J end by 7 bases, with 9 bases between. The CDR3 is 13 amino acids. The germline V gene encodes CDR1 LNHDA and CDR2 SQIVND (reference sequence). In DNA, the CDR3 is TGTGCCAGTAGTATAGATCGAACAGTTGGCTACACCTTC. This encodes CASSIDRTVGYTF.

CDR3: CASSSLGDRPLKPQHF. The CDR3 DNA reads TGTGCCAGCAGCTCTTTGGGGGACAGACCGCTCAAGCCCCAGCATTTT. The V gene is TRBV11-2, the J gene TRBJ1-5; 7 nucleotides line up with TRBD1. V gave up 4 bases and J gave up 8 bases; unmatched junction bases: 14. Germline CDR1 and CDR2: SGHAT and FQNNGV. This CDR3 is 16 amino acids long.

The rearrangement joins TRBV5-6 to TRBJ1-2; TRBD1 might be the D (5 bases). The germline V and J ends were trimmed by 4 bases and 4 bases, with 14 bases remaining between them. Germline CDR1 and CDR2: SGHDT and YYEEEE. The CDR3 extends over 14 amino acids. CDR3 protein: CASSQHQGVYGYTF. The CDR3 DNA sequence: TGTGCCAGCAGCCAACACCAGGGTGTCTATGGCTACACCTTC.

The chain links TRBV7-9 to TRBJ1-2; possible D gene TRBD1, 5 bases. This CDR3 comprises 17 residues. The germline CDR1 and CDR2 sequences are SEHNR and FQNEAQ (reference sequence). V lost 4 bases, J lost 2 bases, and 20 bases lay in between. CDR3 sequence: CASSWGRGPRGNYGYTF. The CDR3, as DNA: TGTGCCAGCAGCTGGGGACGGGGACCTCGAGGAAACTATGGCTACACCTTC.

V is TRBV7-2 and J is TRBJ2-6; 12 nucleotides match TRBD2. The trim removed 4 bases at V and 0 bases at J, leaving 7 bases unmatched. This CDR3 has 19 residues. Germline loops: CDR1 SGHTA, CDR2 FQGNSA. The CDR3 bases are TGTGCCAGCAGCTCCCCGACTAGCGGGAGCTCCTCTGGGGCCAACGTCCTGACTTTC. Translating it yields CASSSPTSGSSSGANVLTF.

V gene TRBV5-4 combines with J gene TRBJ1-4; 10 nucleotides line up with TRBD1. The CDR3 runs to 17 residues. The V gene end was trimmed by 3 bases and the J gene end by 0 bases; junction bases not matched to a gene: 5. From germline, CDR1 is SGHNT and CDR2 YYREEE (reference sequence). Written as DNA, the CDR3 is TGTGCCAGCAGCTCCGGGACAGGGGCTGCAACTAATGAAAAACTGTTTTTT. It encodes CASSSGTGAATNEKLFF.

This clonotype occurred once. The genes are TRBV2 and TRBJ1-3, with TRBD1 as a possible D gene (5 bases). Germline CDR1 and CDR2: SNHLY and FYNNEI. This CDR3 contains 16 residues. Trimming took 5 bases from V and 0 from J, leaving 14 bases between them. CDR3 region: CASSPGSPRSGNTIYF. Written as DNA, the CDR3 is TGTGCCAGCAGTCCAGGGTCCCCACGCTCTGGAAACACCATATATTTT.